Listed below are T cell receptor beta chains from one sample, sequenced in a study of OX40 agonist ivuxolimab in advanced cancers. TCRdb keeps only in-frame clones here, not all; method: immunoSEQ multiplex PCR. The sample lists roughly 65,000 clones, 90% occurring once. Sequencing used CD4+ or CD8+ T cells sorted from blood, obtained in a trial of the OX40 agonist ivuxolimab. The receptors here all came from an adult with an advanced solid tumor such as melanoma, head and neck, liver or kidney cancer. CDR3s include the opening cysteine and the closing phenylalanine or tryptophan. D genes are given only for firm matches. Rows may omit the clone size; those that give it use once, few, many or a size class.

clone_size	d_call	j_call	v_call	cdr3_aa
NA	NA	TRBJ2-2	TRBV10-1	CASSKLSTGELFF
NA	NA	TRBJ2-7	TRBV7-3	CASTHGDPLTEQYF
NA	NA	TRBJ2-5	TRBV4-3	CASSPRIAATQETQYF
NA	NA	TRBJ2-4	TRBV4-3	CASSQGGGGDIQYF
NA	NA	TRBJ2-1	TRBV19	CASRGRSHNEQFF
NA	NA	TRBJ2-4	TRBV6-1	CASSEKGGVQYF
few	TRBD1	TRBJ1-2	TRBV10-3	CAISPGQGSYGYTF
NA	NA	TRBJ2-3	TRBV9	CASSVGIRWDTQYF
NA	NA	TRBJ2-7	TRBV11-3	CASSSGQNVEQYF
NA	NA	TRBJ2-3	TRBV28	CASSIGGADSNTQYF
NA	TRBD2	TRBJ2-5	TRBV7-9	CASSLTSGRETQYF
NA	NA	TRBJ1-3	TRBV15	CATSPEDGNTIYF
NA	TRBD1	TRBJ1-5	TRBV15	CATSKTGYSNQPQHF